A selection of T cell receptor beta chains follows, all from one sample in a study of blood T cells in healthy people across ages. TCRdb independently ran MiXCR on the 5' RACE reads; one entry per CDR3 protein. The sample includes hundreds of thousands of distinct CDR3 sequences, over 45% of them seen just once. Sequences were obtained from blood. The receptors were sampled from an older woman in good health. The CDR3 runs from the conserved cysteine through the conserved F or W. A D gene is named only where the DNA matches it firmly. Expanded clones get a size class; other rows say once, few or many, or leave the size out.

TRBV20-1,TRBD1,.,TRBJ2-4,TGCAGTGCTAGAGCTCAGGGACAGGGTTTCATTCAGTACTTC,CSARAQGQGFIQYF
TRBV12-3/TRBV12-4,.,.,TRBJ1-4,TGTGCCAGCAGTTTAATTGCAGGGTATGAAAAACTGTTTTTT,CASSLIAGYEKLFF
TRBV30,TRBD2,.,TRBJ2-7,TGTGCCTGGACTCGTACCCCACTAGCGGGAGTTGGCGAGCAGTACTTC,CAWTRTPLAGVGEQYF
TRBV7-8,.,once,TRBJ2-7,TGTGCCAGCAGCCCCGGGCTTGCTACGTTGCAGTACTTC,CASSPGLATLQYF
TRBV6-6,.,.,TRBJ2-1,TGTGCCAGCAAGCCGGGGGCATCCGGACAACAGTTCTTC,CASKPGASGQQFF
TRBV7-9,TRBD2,.,TRBJ2-2,TGTGCCAGCAGCTTAGCGCTAGCGGGAGACGGGGAGCTGTTTTTT,CASSLALAGDGELFF
TRBV9,.,few,TRBJ1-1,TGTGCCAGCAGCGTAGTTGGCAGTAACACTGAAGCTTTCTTT,CASSVVGSNTEAFF
TRBV20-1,.,.,TRBJ1-1,TGCAGTGCCGATCCCGCCTTCATGAACACTGAAGCTTTCTTT,CSADPAFMNTEAFF
TRBV20-1,.,few,TRBJ2-5,TGCAGTGCTATCGGGGACTCCAAGACCCAGTACTTC,CSAIGDSKTQYF
TRBV7-2,TRBD2,.,TRBJ2-3,TGTGCCAGCAGCTCCCGGAGAGGGTCGGGGCTAGCGGGCACAGATACGCAGTATTTT,CASSSRRGSGLAGTDTQYF
TRBV6-6,.,.,TRBJ1-1,TGTGCCAGCAGTGGGAGTTCGAACACTGAAGCTTTCTTT,CASSGSSNTEAFF
TRBV4-1,.,.,TRBJ2-5,TGCGCCAGCAGCCCGACATTATACCAAGAGACCCAGTACTTC,CASSPTLYQETQYF
TRBV5-1,TRBD1,few,TRBJ1-4,TGCGCCAGCAGCCCAGCCGGGACAGGGATAGAAAAACTGTTTTTT,CASSPAGTGIEKLFF
TRBV20-1,.,.,TRBJ1-1,TGCAGTGCTTTCCCCATGCAGGGAGCTTTAGGGGGAGCTGAAGCTTTCTTT,CSAFPMQGALGGAEAFF
TRBV24-1,TRBD1,.,TRBJ2-3,TGTGCCATTTCGGACAGGGTCACAGATACGCAGTATTTT,CAISDRVTDTQYF
TRBV7-2,TRBD2,.,TRBJ2-5,TGTGCCAGCAGCTTGGGGGAAATTCCCCCGGGGGGGACCCAGTACTTC,CASSLGEIPPGGTQYF
TRBV27,.,.,TRBJ2-1,TGTGCCAGCAGTTTATGGGACACCGCGGGCCCCAACAATGAGCAGTTCTTC,CASSLWDTAGPNNEQFF
TRBV19,.,medium-sized,TRBJ1-5,TGTGCCAGTAGTATGGTCCAGGAGTATCAGCCCCAGCATTTT,CASSMVQEYQPQHF
TRBV6-2/TRBV6-3,TRBD2,once,TRBJ2-7,TGTGCCAGCAGGGAGGGACTAGCGGGTTCCTACGAGCAGTACTTC,CASREGLAGSYEQYF
TRBV3-1,.,.,TRBJ2-6,TGTGCCAGCAGCCAAGACAGGTTCTCTGGGGCCAACGTCCTGACTTTC,CASSQDRFSGANVLTF
TRBV18,.,few,TRBJ2-7,TGTGCCAGCTCAATCGGACAGAGCTCCTACGAGCAGTACTTC,CASSIGQSSYEQYF
TRBV24-1,.,many,TRBJ1-4,TGTGCCACCAGTGACTCAGACAGCCGGGGTGAAAAACTGTTTTTT,CATSDSDSRGEKLFF
TRBV7-2,TRBD2,.,TRBJ2-3,TGTGCCAGCAGCTTAGGGAGGGAAGCGGGAGGCGCAGATACGCAGTATTTT,CASSLGREAGGADTQYF